This T cell receptor (beta chain) was found in a study of beta chain features in type 1 diabetes. Study results and limitations: Patients with Type 1 diabetes showed moderately but significantly shorter TCRB CDR3s in all four CD4+ subsets.

Sequencing targeted expressed TCRB transcripts, as all isolated RNA had been reverse transcribed. Assay used: immunoSEQ multiplex PCR; TCRdb lists only in-frame clones, some missing. Of 640,000 or so clones in the sample, around an eighth were seen once. There are a few counts of this clone. Antigen specificity is unknown. The sequenced sample consisted of naive CD4+ T cells from blood. This clonotype originated in a man younger than 30 with type 1 diabetes.

The CDR3 DNA is TGTGCCAGCAGTTACACAGGGTCCGGGGCCAACGTCCTGACTTTC. Encoded protein: CASSYTGSGANVLTF. The chain carries TRBV6-5 and TRBJ2-6; possibly TRBD1 for D (6 bases). The CDR3 has 15 amino acids. Germline V gives CDR1 MNHEY, CDR2 SVGAGI. Trimming removed 2 bases from V and 4 bases from J, with 9 bases in between.